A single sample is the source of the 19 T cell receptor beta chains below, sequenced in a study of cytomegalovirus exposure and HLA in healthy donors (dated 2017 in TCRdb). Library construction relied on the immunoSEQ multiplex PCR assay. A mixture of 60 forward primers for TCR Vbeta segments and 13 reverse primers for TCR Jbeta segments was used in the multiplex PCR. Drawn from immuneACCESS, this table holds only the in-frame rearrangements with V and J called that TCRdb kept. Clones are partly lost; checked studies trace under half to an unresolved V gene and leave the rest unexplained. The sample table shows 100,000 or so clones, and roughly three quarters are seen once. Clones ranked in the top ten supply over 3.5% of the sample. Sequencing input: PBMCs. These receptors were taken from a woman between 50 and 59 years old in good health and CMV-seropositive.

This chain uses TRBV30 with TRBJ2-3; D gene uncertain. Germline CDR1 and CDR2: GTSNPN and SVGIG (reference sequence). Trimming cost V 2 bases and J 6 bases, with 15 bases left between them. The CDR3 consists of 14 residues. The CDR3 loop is CAWSSSFTSDTQYF. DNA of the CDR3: TGTGCCTGGAGTTCCTCCTTCACATCCGATACGCAGTATTTT.

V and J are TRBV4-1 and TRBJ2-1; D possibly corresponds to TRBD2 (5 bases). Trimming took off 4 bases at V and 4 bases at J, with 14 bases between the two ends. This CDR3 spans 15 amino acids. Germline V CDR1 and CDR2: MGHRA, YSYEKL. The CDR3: CASSPERADYNEQFF. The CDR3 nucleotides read TGCGCCAGCAGCCCAGAGAGGGCGGATTACAATGAGCAGTTCTTC.

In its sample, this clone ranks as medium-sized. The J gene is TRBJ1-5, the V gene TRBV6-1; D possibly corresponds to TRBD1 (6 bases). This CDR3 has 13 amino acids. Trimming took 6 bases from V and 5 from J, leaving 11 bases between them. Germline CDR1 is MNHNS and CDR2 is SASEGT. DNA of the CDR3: TGTGCCAGCAGGTCACACAGGGATCAGCCCCAGCATTTT. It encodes CASRSHRDQPQHF.

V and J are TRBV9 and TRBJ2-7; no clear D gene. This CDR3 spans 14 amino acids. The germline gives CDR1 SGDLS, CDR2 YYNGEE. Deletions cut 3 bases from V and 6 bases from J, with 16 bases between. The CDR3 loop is CASSGRPGMGEQYF. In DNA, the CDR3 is TGTGCCAGCAGCGGAAGACCAGGTATGGGCGAGCAGTACTTC. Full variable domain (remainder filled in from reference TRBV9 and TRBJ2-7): DSGVTQTPKHLITATGQRVTLRCSPRSGDLSVYWYQQSLDQGLQFLIQYYNGEERAKGNILERFSAQQFPDLHSELNLSSLELGDSALYFCASSGRPGMGEQYFGPGTRLTVT.

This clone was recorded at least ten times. This CDR3 is CASRRGTSGRYEQYF. The CDR3, as DNA: TGTGCCAGCAGACGCGGGACTAGCGGGAGATACGAGCAGTACTTC. The chain links TRBV5-5 to TRBJ2-7; 14 nucleotides line up with TRBD2. With 5 bases clipped from V and 4 bases from J, the junction kept 5 bases outside the gene matches. Germline V gene sequence: CDR1 SGHKS, CDR2 YYEKEE (reference sequence). The length of the CDR3 is 15 residues.

CDR3 region: CASSPSRSSTDTQYF. For the CDR3, the DNA is TGTGCCAGCAGCCCTAGCAGATCTAGCACAGATACGCAGTATTTT. The chain recombines TRBV6-4 with TRBJ2-3; TRBD2 might be the D (5 bases). The V gene lost 6 bases and the J gene lost 0 bases, with 13 bases spanning the gap. Germline V gene data show CDR1 as MRHNA and CDR2 as SNTAGT. This CDR3 comprises 15 residues.

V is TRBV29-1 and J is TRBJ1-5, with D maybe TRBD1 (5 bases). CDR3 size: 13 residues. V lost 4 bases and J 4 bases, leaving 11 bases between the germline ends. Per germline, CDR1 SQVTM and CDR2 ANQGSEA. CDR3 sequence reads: CSVGQPMNQPQHF. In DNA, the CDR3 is TGCAGCGTTGGACAGCCGATGAATCAGCCCCAGCATTTT.

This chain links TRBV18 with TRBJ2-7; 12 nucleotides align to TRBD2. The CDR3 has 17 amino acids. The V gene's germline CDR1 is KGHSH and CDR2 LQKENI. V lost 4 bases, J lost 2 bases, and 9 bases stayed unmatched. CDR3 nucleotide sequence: TGTGCCAGCTCACAGCGGACTAGCGGGGCCCGACCCTACGAGCAGTACTTC. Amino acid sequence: CASSQRTSGARPYEQYF.

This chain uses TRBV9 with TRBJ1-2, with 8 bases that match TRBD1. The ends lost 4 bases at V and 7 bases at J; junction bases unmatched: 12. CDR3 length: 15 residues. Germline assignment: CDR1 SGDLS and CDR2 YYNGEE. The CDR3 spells CASSTSTDRVGGYTF. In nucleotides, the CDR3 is TGTGCCAGCAGCACCAGCACGGACAGGGTCGGTGGCTACACCTTC.

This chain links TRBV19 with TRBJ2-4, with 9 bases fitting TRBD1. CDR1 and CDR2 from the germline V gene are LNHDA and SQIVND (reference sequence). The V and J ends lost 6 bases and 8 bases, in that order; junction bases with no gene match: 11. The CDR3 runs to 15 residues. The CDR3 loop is CASSPGQGNRDIQYF. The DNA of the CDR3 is TGTGCCAGTAGCCCGGGACAGGGTAATAGAGACATTCAGTACTTC.

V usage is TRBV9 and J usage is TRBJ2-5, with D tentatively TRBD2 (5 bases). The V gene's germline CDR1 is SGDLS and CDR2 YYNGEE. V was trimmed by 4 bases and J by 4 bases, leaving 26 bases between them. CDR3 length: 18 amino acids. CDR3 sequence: CASSLDLLPGSRGETQYF. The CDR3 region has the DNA TGTGCCAGCAGCCTCGACCTTCTACCGGGTTCCCGGGGAGAGACCCAGTACTTC.

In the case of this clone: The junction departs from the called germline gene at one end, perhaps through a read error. The DNA of the CDR3 is TGTTCCAGCAGCCCGGGAGACAGGGGGCGCAAGGAGACCCAGTACTTC. It encodes CSSSPGDRGRKETQYF. The rearrangement uses TRBV7-9 and TRBJ2-5; 10 nucleotides agree with TRBD1. From germline, CDR1 is SEHNR and CDR2 FQNEAQ (reference sequence). The CDR3 loop spans 16 amino acids.

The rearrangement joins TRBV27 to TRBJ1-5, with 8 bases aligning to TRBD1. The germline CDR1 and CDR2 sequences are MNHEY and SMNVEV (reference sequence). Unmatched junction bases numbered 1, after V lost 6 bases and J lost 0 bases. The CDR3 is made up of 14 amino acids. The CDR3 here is CASRTGDSNQPQHF. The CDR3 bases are TGTGCCAGCAGGACAGGGGATAGCAATCAGCCCCAGCATTTT.

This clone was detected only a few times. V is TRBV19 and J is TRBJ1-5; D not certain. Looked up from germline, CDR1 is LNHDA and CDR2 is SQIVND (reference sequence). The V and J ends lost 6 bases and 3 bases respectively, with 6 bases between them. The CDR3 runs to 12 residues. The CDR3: CASSPHNQPQHF. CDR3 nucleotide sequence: TGTGCCAGTAGCCCCCACAATCAGCCCCAGCATTTT.

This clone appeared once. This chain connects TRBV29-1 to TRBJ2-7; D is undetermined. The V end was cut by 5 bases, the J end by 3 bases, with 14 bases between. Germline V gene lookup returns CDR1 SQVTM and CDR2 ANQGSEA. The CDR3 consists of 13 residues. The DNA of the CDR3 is TGCAGCGTTACCCGAGATTCGGGCTACGAGCAGTACTTC. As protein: CSVTRDSGYEQYF.

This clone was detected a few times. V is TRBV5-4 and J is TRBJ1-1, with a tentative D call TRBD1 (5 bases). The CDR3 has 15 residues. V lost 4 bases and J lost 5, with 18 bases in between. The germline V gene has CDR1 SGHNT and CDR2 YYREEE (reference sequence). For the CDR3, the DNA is TGTGCCAGCAGCAGGGGCGGCGGTTTTTCTACTGAAGCTTTCTTT. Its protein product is CASSRGGGFSTEAFF.

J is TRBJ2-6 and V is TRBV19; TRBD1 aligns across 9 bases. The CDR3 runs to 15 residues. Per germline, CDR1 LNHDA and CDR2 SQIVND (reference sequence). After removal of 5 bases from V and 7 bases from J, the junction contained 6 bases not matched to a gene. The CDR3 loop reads CASSPRTGAANVLTF. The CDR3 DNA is TGTGCCAGTAGTCCTAGGACAGGGGCAGCCAACGTCCTGACTTTC.

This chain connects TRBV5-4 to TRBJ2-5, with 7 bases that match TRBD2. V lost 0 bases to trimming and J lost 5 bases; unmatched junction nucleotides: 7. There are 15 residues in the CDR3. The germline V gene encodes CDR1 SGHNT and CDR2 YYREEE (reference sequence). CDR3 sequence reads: CASSLAAGEMETQYF. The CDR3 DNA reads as TGTGCCAGCAGCTTGGCCGCGGGGGAGATGGAGACCCAGTACTTC.

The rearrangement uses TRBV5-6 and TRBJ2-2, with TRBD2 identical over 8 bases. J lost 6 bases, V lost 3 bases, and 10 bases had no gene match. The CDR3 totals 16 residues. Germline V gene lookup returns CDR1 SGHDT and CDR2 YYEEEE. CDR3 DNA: TGTGCCAGCAGCTGGAGTCGGGGGGGAAACGCCGGGGAGCTGTTTTTT. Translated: CASSWSRGGNAGELFF.